This is a list of T cell receptor beta chains from one sample in a study of T cell responses to AZD1222 COVID-19 vaccine. Generated by immunoSEQ multiplex PCR, the TCRdb table keeps only in-frame clones and is missing some. The table shows approximately 80,000 clones, with roughly 87% occurring only once. The starting material was peripheral blood, obtained on day 0 of AZD1222 vaccination. The receptor source for this set is an adult in good health. Each CDR3 is given with its conserved first and last residue. A D gene is named only where the DNA matches it firmly. Clone size is stated in some rows and not others, as once, few, many or a class when expanded.

>TRBJ2-7|-|-|TRBV11-1
TGTGCCAGCAGCTTGGCACGACAGCTAACTTACGAGCAGTACTTC
CASSLARQLTYEQYF
>TRBJ1-1|TRBD1|-|TRBV5-4
TGTGCCAGCAGCTTGCCGGGACAGGGAAAGAGACCTGAAGCTTTCTTT
CASSLPGQGKRPEAFF
>TRBJ2-1|-|-|TRBV13
TGTGCCAGCAGCTTTGACCGGGAGCAGTTCTTC
CASSFDREQFF
>TRBJ2-3|-|-|TRBV9
TGTGCCAGCAGCGTGAGACTAGAGTTAGATACGCAGTATTTT
CASSVRLELDTQYF
>TRBJ1-1|-|-|TRBV28
TGTGCCAGCAGTTTTTGGACAGAAAACACTGAAGCTTTCTTT
CASSFWTENTEAFF
>TRBJ2-7|-|-|TRBV11-2
TGTGCCAGCAGCCCAGCGGTCACCTACTACGAGCAGTACTTC
CASSPAVTYYEQYF
>TRBJ1-4|-|-|TRBV7-6
TGTGCCAGCAGCTTACTCGGGGGAGGCGAAAAACTGTTTTTT
CASSLLGGGEKLFF
>TRBJ1-3|-|-|TRBV12-3/TRBV12-4
TGTGCCAGCAGGGGAAACACCATATATTTT
CASRGNTIYF
>TRBJ2-3|TRBD2|-|TRBV3-1/TRBV3-2
TGTGCCAGCAGCCGGACTAGCGGGAGGGCCTGGGATACGCAGTATTTT
CASSRTSGRAWDTQYF
>TRBJ1-1|-|-|TRBV6-2/TRBV6-3
TGTGCCAGCAGTAAAGGGGGGTTGAACACTGAAGCTTTCTTT
CASSKGGLNTEAFF
>TRBJ2-7|TRBD1|-|TRBV18
TGTGCCAGCTCAACGCAGGACAGGGTAAGCGAGCAGTACTTC
CASSTQDRVSEQYF
>TRBJ2-1|TRBD2|-|TRBV19
TGTGCCAGTGCCGGGGGCCGACTAGCGGGAGGGCTGAGTGAGCAGTTCTTC
CASAGGRLAGGLSEQFF
>TRBJ1-6|-|-|TRBV14
TGTGCCAGCACCCCCTCAAGGAATTCACCCCTCCACTTT
CASTPSRNSPLHF
>TRBJ1-4|-|-|TRBV5-1
TGCGCCAGCAGCTTGGGGCCGGATGTGGCCGTGTCTGAGATGTTTTTT
CASSLGPDVAVSEMFF
>TRBJ1-1|-|-|TRBV28
TGTGCCAGCAGTCCGGGGGGGTATCCGACTGAAGCTTTCTTT
CASSPGGYPTEAFF
>TRBJ2-3|TRBD1|-|TRBV19
TGTGCCAGTAGTTTCACCTCGACAGGGGTCCACACAGATACGCAGTATTTT
CASSFTSTGVHTDTQYF
>TRBJ1-5|TRBD1|-|TRBV19
TGTGCCAGTAGTACCGACAGGGGTGATCAGCCCCAGCATTTT
CASSTDRGDQPQHF
>TRBJ2-2|-|-|TRBV19
TGTGCCAGTACGAGGGCAGAACCCCCCCGGGAGCTGTTTTTT
CASTRAEPPRELFF
>TRBJ1-5|-|few|TRBV21-1
TGTGCCAGCAGCAGGTCCTCGGGACAGGGGGTCCCTGCGCCCCAGCATTTT
CASSRSSGQGVPAPQHF
>TRBJ2-3|-|-|TRBV5-5
TGTGCCAGCAGCTTGGGGAGGAGGGTTATGACGCCCACAGATACGCAGTATTTT
CASSLGRRVMTPTDTQYF
>TRBJ2-7|-|-|TRBV18
TGTGCCAGCCACAGGGGAGGTGAGCAGTACTTC
CASHRGGEQYF
>TRBJ1-3|-|-|TRBV15
TGTGCCACCAGCAGACCCGGACACCCTGGCTCTGGAAACACCATATATTTT
CATSRPGHPGSGNTIYF
>TRBJ1-1|TRBD1|-|TRBV20-1
TGCAGTGCTAGTGGGGACAGGATGTCTGAAGCTTTCTTT
CSASGDRMSEAFF
>TRBJ2-3|TRBD2|-|TRBV11-3
TGTGCCAGCAGCCCGGGGGTTAGCGGGGGTACCACAGATACGCAGTATTTT
CASSPGVSGGTTDTQYF
>TRBJ1-2|-|-|TRBV7-3
TGTGCCAGCAGCTCCGGGCAGGGCTATGGCTACACCTTC
CASSSGQGYGYTF
>TRBJ2-7|-|-|TRBV6-5
TGTGCCAGCAGTTACTCCGGGTTCTACGAGCAGTACTTC
CASSYSGFYEQYF
>TRBJ2-5|TRBD2|-|TRBV24-1
TGTGCCACCAGTGATTTGCTGGGGACTAGCGATTCGGAGACCCAGTACTTC
CATSDLLGTSDSETQYF
>TRBJ2-7|TRBD2|-|TRBV29-1
TGCAGCGTTGATTCGGGAGGCCCATCCGAGCAGTACTTC
CSVDSGGPSEQYF
>TRBJ2-7|TRBD2|-|TRBV7-2
TGTGCCAGCAGCCTCGGACTAGCGCCCTACGAGCAGTACTTC
CASSLGLAPYEQYF
>TRBJ2-1|-|-|TRBV7-3
TGTGCCAGCAGCCAATCAGGGGCTGGTCTGGGTGCACAGTTCTTC
CASSQSGAGLGAQFF
>TRBJ2-7|-|-|TRBV6-5
TGTGCCAGCAGACCGAGGACTACGTCCTACGAGCAGTACTTC
CASRPRTTSYEQYF
>TRBJ2-2|-|-|TRBV29-1
TGCAGCGTGGTCGACGGACCGGAGCTGTTTTTT
CSVVDGPELFF
>TRBJ1-1|-|-|TRBV10-3
TGTGCCATCAGTGAGATTTCAGGGCCAGCTTTCTTT
CAISEISGPAFF
>TRBJ2-2|-|once|TRBV7-3
TGTGCCAGCAGCTTAACAGGTTGGGGCACCGGGGAGCTGTTTTTT
CASSLTGWGTGELFF
>TRBJ2-2|-|-|TRBV9
TGTGCCAGCAGCGCCCCGCACGGGGCCGGGGAGCTGTTTTTT
CASSAPHGAGELFF
>TRBJ2-2|-|-|TRBV7-3
TGTGCCAGCAGCAAAGACAGTACCGGGGAGCTGTTTTTT
CASSKDSTGELFF
>TRBJ2-5|TRBD2|-|TRBV5-1
TGCGCCAGCAGCTTGGCTTTAGCGGGGAGAGAAGAGACCCAGTACTTC
CASSLALAGREETQYF
>TRBJ1-2|-|-|TRBV27
TGTGCCAGCAGTTTAACGGGGGCAGGATATGGCTACACCTTC
CASSLTGAGYGYTF
>TRBJ2-7|TRBD1|-|TRBV4-1
TGCGCCAGCAGCCAAGGGGGACAGGGGACCTACGAGCAGTACTTC
CASSQGGQGTYEQYF
>TRBJ2-3|-|-|TRBV9
TGTGCCAGCAGCGTAGTCCCTGTCGGCCTTAGCACAGATACGCAGTATTTT
CASSVVPVGLSTDTQYF
>TRBJ1-4|-|-|TRBV5-1
TGCGCCAGCAGCGAATCCGGGACCCCTAATGAAAAACTGTTTTTT
CASSESGTPNEKLFF
>TRBJ1-1|-|-|TRBV28
TGTGCCAGCAGTTTATGGCAGACCTTGAACACTGAAGCTTTCTTT
CASSLWQTLNTEAFF
>TRBJ2-3|-|-|TRBV9
TGTGCCAGCAGCGTAGAGGGCCTCGGTCTTTCTAGCACAGATACGCAGTATTTT
CASSVEGLGLSSTDTQYF
>TRBJ2-6|TRBD1|-|TRBV7-3
TGTGCCAGCAGCCCCCGGACAGGGGGGGTAGGGGCCAACGTCCTGACTTTC
CASSPRTGGVGANVLTF
>TRBJ2-2|-|-|TRBV9
TGTGCCAGCAGCCCTGCCATTGGGGGTGCCACCGGGGAGCTGTTTTTT
CASSPAIGGATGELFF
>TRBJ1-2|-|-|TRBV5-1
TGCGCCAGCAGCTTGGTACCCTTGGACAGCCCGGCGGTGGGCTACACCTTC
CASSLVPLDSPAVGYTF
>TRBJ2-7|TRBD1|few|TRBV6-4
TGTGCCAGCAGTGACTCGATGTTCCGACAGGGGGGCAACGAGCAGTACTTC
CASSDSMFRQGGNEQYF
>TRBJ1-5|-|-|TRBV2
TGTGCCAGCAGTCGACAGCTTCCCCCCTCAGGTCAGCCCCAGCATTTT
CASSRQLPPSGQPQHF